These T cell receptor beta chains were read from a single sample in a study of blood T cell repertoires in COVID-19. The method was immunoSEQ multiplex PCR; TCRdb's version includes in-frame clones alone and lacks a portion of them. Among 200,000 to 250,000 clones listed, around 90% were seen once. The sample was peripheral blood. These receptors originate from a man aged 18-30 years with active or convalescent COVID-19. Both conserved end residues are part of each CDR3.

V	J	CDR3
TRBV6-5	TRBJ2-7	CASTGRFYEQYF
TRBV5-1	TRBJ2-7	CASSLAGGPYEQYF
TRBV29-1	TRBJ2-7	CSVVASGIAYEQYF
TRBV4-2	TRBJ1-5	CASSQDMGQNNQPQHF
TRBV5-1	TRBJ2-7	CASSLRQADYEQYF
TRBV30	TRBJ2-5	CAWSVSLAGETQYF
TRBV6-5	TRBJ1-3	CASSAGLHQGNTIYF
TRBV5-4	TRBJ2-7	CASSFTGQGAHYEQYF
TRBV12-3/TRBV12-4	TRBJ1-2	CASSPARTFHTF
TRBV7-9	TRBJ2-7	CASSLQGHEQYF
TRBV5-1	TRBJ2-2	CASSETIFLAGGELFF
TRBV7-9	TRBJ2-7	CASSLERLAIPYEQYF
TRBV10-3	TRBJ1-6	CAISELAYNSPLHF
TRBV7-2	TRBJ1-2	CASSFGTPNYGYTF
TRBV9	TRBJ1-5	CASSVRTGDNQPQHF
TRBV5-1	TRBJ2-3	CASSLVQGQDTQYF
TRBV20-1	TRBJ2-4	CSGVSKNIQYF
TRBV7-8	TRBJ2-1	CASSLGRRDEQFF
TRBV30	TRBJ1-1	CAWTGQGTEAFF
TRBV30	TRBJ1-2	CAWSGGEDYGYTF
TRBV28	TRBJ1-5	CAGSHTTGRQDQPQHF
TRBV7-2	TRBJ2-5	CASSLNLGGSAETQYF
TRBV6-2/TRBV6-3	TRBJ2-5	CASSYGLTSGMVSQETQYF
TRBV30	TRBJ1-1	CAWLEAEAFF
TRBV4-2	TRBJ2-2	CASSQGIQGAGTGELFF
TRBV5-1	TRBJ2-7	CASSLRRGMINEQYF
TRBV9	TRBJ2-7	CASSVGVSGSYEQYF
TRBV30	TRBJ1-1	CAWTGSDRGRFDTEAFF
TRBV10-2	TRBJ1-1	CASSEGGVNTEAFF
TRBV24-1	TRBJ2-7	CATSDGTGSHEQYF
TRBV5-1	TRBJ2-2	CASSRTRGDTGELFF
TRBV11-3	TRBJ2-1	CASSPGANYNEQFF
TRBV7-6	TRBJ2-1	CASSWGLAGTYNEQFF
TRBV9	TRBJ1-2	CASSVGGGPFGYTF
TRBV10-1	TRBJ2-5	CASSKGTGETQYF
TRBV20-1	TRBJ1-5	CSASRDSRTQPQHF
TRBV4-3	TRBJ2-3	CASSQDQRDSTDTQYF
TRBV3-1/TRBV3-2	TRBJ1-3	CASSQELSLGNTIYF
TRBV6-4	TRBJ1-1	CASIPDTGEAFF
TRBV25-1	TRBJ2-1	CASRAYNEQFF
TRBV18	TRBJ1-5	CASSTDRSNQPQHF
TRBV5-1	TRBJ2-5	CASSLRTGEETQYF
TRBV3-1/TRBV3-2	TRBJ1-5	CASSQSSNQPQHF